Listed here is a single T cell receptor (beta chain). This clonotype was recorded many times. What this receptor recognizes is not known. No much larger clone is present one base from it, and per-base qualities are unavailable. Library preparation employed 5' RACE. The instrument given in TCRdb is Illumina HiSeq 2500. The second PCR ran for roughly 7 to 11 cycles and used a J-beta primer mix along with a sample-barcoded 5' primer. Each TCR beta cDNA molecule received a unique molecular identifier from a template-switch 5' adaptor carrying 12 random nucleotides. Each sample yielded at least 2.5 million CDR3-containing paired-end reads. First-strand cDNA was synthesized from all RNA with the Mint cDNA synthesis kit, primed by a TRBC-specific oligonucleotide. Following uracil-DNA glycosylase treatment, a first 18-cycle PCR with universal primers M1SS and BC2_uni_R was performed on all cDNA. The authors' analysis ran thus. Normalization of each sample was performed by random selection of 1 million high-quality reads, each carrying a distinct molecular identifier. Reads with shared molecular identifiers were discarded instead of being binned into consensus sequences. MiTCR, with a Q25 quality threshold and the strictest error-elimination algorithm, was used for CDR3 identification, clonotype clustering and error correction. A nonparametric unseen species model with Euler transformation was used to estimate a lower bound on total TCR beta diversity. The public reads were reanalyzed by TCRdb: fastp trimming at Q25, MiXCR alignment, in-frame beta chains only. Every CDR3 protein is listed once, alongside the most common genes and DNA of its rows. For this entry, the V and J calls and clone size follow TCRdb and not the study's own pipeline. Recorded for this sample are approximately 810,000 distinct CDR3 sequences; about 34% of them occurred a single time. The ten most abundant clones make up 10% to 15% of the sample.

The sample belongs to a study of blood T cells in healthy people across ages (dated by TCRdb to the mid-2010s). About the full investigation: In model experiments, template switching captured roughly one uniquely barcoded TCR beta cDNA molecule for every two T cells. Donors of different ages were randomly distributed across sequencing lanes to avoid experimental bias. The study measured age-related changes in TCR beta repertoire diversity using deep sequencing normalized with unique cDNA molecular identifiers. For two donors (one aged 18 to 30 and one aged 80 or older), the study analyzed two additional independent replicas of 1 million unique cDNA reads from the same blood draw. The donors were divided into four age groups: young (average around 16 years), middle-aged (approximately 41), aged (under 70) and long-lived (about 79). What the work shows at the level of the full study, not this receptor alone: Donor CMV infection status was unknown, potentially confounding age-related changes in expanded clonotypes. Estimates of total diversity based on one million sequenced T cells were considered lower bounds and underestimates. As age increased, observed TCR beta diversity per million T cells dropped in a roughly linear way, and a significant reduction was already evident by age about 40. Compared with the aged group, the long-lived group had more naive CD4+ T cells, fewer expanded clones and increased TCR diversity, suggesting age selection. The percentage of naive T cells measured by flow cytometry correlated strongly with observed TCR beta diversity. Bulk unsorted PBMC profiling prevented conclusive comparison of naive and antigen-experienced compartments.

V drops 2 bases and J drops 6 bases, leaving 8 bases in between. For CDR1 and CDR2, the germline V gene lists MNHEY and SVGAGI. Counted from cysteine to phenylalanine, this CDR3 has 13 amino acids. CDR3 DNA only is kept here, 39 bases in frame from base 1. Systemically healthy Caucasian individuals from Russia, approximately 39 in total and aged about 6 to 95 years, were included as donors. Each donor gave about 11 milliliters of peripheral blood, drawn into EDTA-treated Vacutainer tubes. Ficoll-Paque density-gradient centrifugation was used to isolate PBMCs, with at least 6 million per sample. Trizol reagent was used to extract total RNA from the PBMCs, yielding at least 5 micrograms per sample. The percentages of naive CD45RAhigh/CD27high T cells were determined by flow cytometry on a PBMC aliquot from every donor.

The sample comprised blood. The sequence was obtained from a man aged 18 to 30 in good health. The chain is assembled from TRBV6-5 and TRBJ2-1, with a weak D call of TRBD1 (5 bases match). The sequence in DNA is TGTGCCAGCAGTTACGGGCAGGGCAATGAGCAGTTCTTC. Its protein product is CASSYGQGNEQFF.